A selection of T cell receptor beta chains follows, all from one sample in a study of T cell responses to AZD1222 COVID-19 vaccine. Sequenced by immunoSEQ multiplex PCR; TCRdb stores in-frame clones only, minus some. The sample shows 130,000 or so clones, roughly 94% of them seen only once. The sequencing here drew on peripheral blood, taken on day 0 of AZD1222 vaccination. The source of these receptors is an adult in good health. CDR3s include the opening cysteine and the closing phenylalanine or tryptophan. D genes are given only for firm matches. Clone size appears in some rows only: once, few, many, or a class for an expanded clone.

D: TRBD1; size: NA; length: 15; V: TRBV27; J: TRBJ1-2; DNA: TGTGCCAGCAGTTGGGTGGGACAGGGGAACTATGGCTACACCTTC; CDR3: CASSWVGQGNYGYTF
D: TRBD1; size: once; length: 12; V: TRBV5-8; J: TRBJ1-1; DNA: TGTGCCAGCAGCTACCCGACAGGGGGACACGTCTTT; CDR3: CASSYPTGGHVF
D: TRBD1; size: once; length: 15; V: TRBV11-2; J: TRBJ1-4; DNA: TGTGCCAGCAGCTTATCCGGGACAGGGGGAGAAAAACTGTTTTTT; CDR3: CASSLSGTGGEKLFF
D: TRBD1; size: once; length: 15; V: TRBV2; J: TRBJ1-1; DNA: TGTGCCAGCAACTGGGACAGGGGCCGTAACACTGAAGCTTTCTTT; CDR3: CASNWDRGRNTEAFF
D: TRBD1; size: NA; length: 15; V: TRBV6-6; J: TRBJ2-1; DNA: TGTGCCAGCAGTCTAAGACAGGGGGCTATCAATGAGCAGTTCTTC; CDR3: CASSLRQGAINEQFF
D: TRBD1; size: NA; length: 15; V: TRBV13; J: TRBJ1-1; DNA: TGTGCCAGCAGCTTAGGTGGGCCACAGGGGACTGAAGCTTTCTTT; CDR3: CASSLGGPQGTEAFF
D: NA; size: once; length: 17; V: TRBV15; J: TRBJ1-6; DNA: TGTGCCACCAGCAGAGATGGGGTTAGTCCCTATAATTCACCCCTCCACTTT; CDR3: CATSRDGVSPYNSPLHF
D: NA; size: NA; length: 16; V: TRBV6-1; J: TRBJ1-4; DNA: TGTGCCAGCAGTGAAGTAGGCAGGGGCGGGAGTGAAAAACTGTTTTTT; CDR3: CASSEVGRGGSEKLFF
D: NA; size: few; length: 13; V: TRBV19; J: TRBJ2-7; DNA: TGTGCCAGTAGATCATCCGGAGGCCCTAAGCAGTACTTC; CDR3: CASRSSGGPKQYF
D: TRBD1; size: NA; length: 17; V: TRBV7-9; J: TRBJ1-4; DNA: TGTGCCAGCAGCTCGCCGACCAGGGGGCCTACTAATGAAAAACTGTTTTTT; CDR3: CASSSPTRGPTNEKLFF
D: NA; size: few; length: 13; V: TRBV6-1; J: TRBJ2-2; DNA: TGTGCCAGCAGTGAAGCCCGTGACAGGGAGCTGTTTTTT; CDR3: CASSEARDRELFF
D: NA; size: NA; length: 13; V: TRBV19; J: TRBJ1-2; DNA: TGTGCCAGTAGTAGCGGACAGAACTATGGCTACACCTTC; CDR3: CASSSGQNYGYTF
D: NA; size: NA; length: 10; V: TRBV30; J: TRBJ1-1; DNA: TGTGCCGGAATGAACACTGAAGCTTTCTTT; CDR3: CAGMNTEAFF
D: NA; size: once; length: 15; V: TRBV4-1; J: TRBJ1-2; DNA: TGCGCCAGCAGCCAAGTGGCGACAGGCCGCTATGGCTACACCTTC; CDR3: CASSQVATGRYGYTF
D: TRBD1; size: NA; length: 17; V: TRBV5-5; J: TRBJ1-6; DNA: TGTGCCAGCAGCTTGGAGGTCCGGGACAGGGGGGTATCACCCCTCCACTTT; CDR3: CASSLEVRDRGVSPLHF
D: TRBD1; size: NA; length: 14; V: TRBV6-6; J: TRBJ2-6; DNA: TGTGCCAGCCTACAGGGGGCTGGGGCCAACGTCCTGACTTTC; CDR3: CASLQGAGANVLTF
D: TRBD1; size: NA; length: 16; V: TRBV15; J: TRBJ2-6; DNA: TGTGCCTCCTCGGGACAGCCCAGCTCTGGGGCCAACGTCCTGACTTTC; CDR3: CASSGQPSSGANVLTF
D: NA; size: few; length: 13; V: TRBV7-2; J: TRBJ2-5; DNA: TGTGCCAGCAGCTCCCCCCCGGGGGAGACCCAGTACTTC; CDR3: CASSSPPGETQYF
D: TRBD1; size: NA; length: 13; V: TRBV7-9; J: TRBJ1-2; DNA: TGTGCCAGCACCGACAGGGGGTTTGATGGCTACACCTTC; CDR3: CASTDRGFDGYTF
D: NA; size: NA; length: 12; V: TRBV11-3; J: TRBJ2-1; DNA: TGTGCCAGCAGCTCCCTAGGCGTGGAGCAGTTCTTC; CDR3: CASSSLGVEQFF
D: TRBD1; size: NA; length: 18; V: TRBV28; J: TRBJ1-6; DNA: TGTGCCAGCAGTTTAAACCCTCGGACAGGGATCTATAATTCACCCCTCCACTTT; CDR3: CASSLNPRTGIYNSPLHF
D: NA; size: NA; length: 13; V: TRBV7-9; J: TRBJ2-3; DNA: TGTGCCAGCACCCGGTCTAGCACAGATACGCAGTATTTT; CDR3: CASTRSSTDTQYF
D: NA; size: NA; length: 14; V: TRBV5-1; J: TRBJ1-2; DNA: TGCGCCAGCAGCGAACAGGGCTCTAACTATGGCTACACCTTC; CDR3: CASSEQGSNYGYTF
D: NA; size: NA; length: 14; V: TRBV6-5; J: TRBJ2-2; DNA: TGTGCCAGCAGCAAGCAGGGGCAGACCGGGGAGCTGTTTTTT; CDR3: CASSKQGQTGELFF
D: NA; size: NA; length: 18; V: TRBV25-1; J: TRBJ1-1; DNA: TGTGCCAGCAGTCCGGGGGCCACAGGGTTCAGCTCGAACACTGAAGCTTTCTTT; CDR3: CASSPGATGFSSNTEAFF
D: NA; size: NA; length: 15; V: TRBV10-3; J: TRBJ1-3; DNA: TGTGCCATCAGCAAGACGGGGGCTTCTGGAAACACCATATATTTT; CDR3: CAISKTGASGNTIYF
D: TRBD1; size: NA; length: 16; V: TRBV4-3; J: TRBJ2-7; DNA: TGCGCCAGCAGCCAAGTCTCGGGGACAGGGGGCTACGAGCAGTACTTC; CDR3: CASSQVSGTGGYEQYF
D: TRBD2; size: once; length: 14; V: TRBV5-4; J: TRBJ2-7; DNA: TGTGCCAGCAGGCGCGGGGGGGGCACATACGAGCAGTACTTC; CDR3: CASRRGGGTYEQYF
D: NA; size: once; length: 12; V: TRBV6-2/TRBV6-3; J: TRBJ1-5; DNA: TGTGCCAGCAGTTACTCGGGTCAGCCCCAGCATTTT; CDR3: CASSYSGQPQHF
D: NA; size: NA; length: 16; V: TRBV28; J: TRBJ1-2; DNA: TGTGCCAGCAACCCCCAAGGGGGGTTGTTGGTCTATGGCTACACCTTC; CDR3: CASNPQGGLLVYGYTF
D: TRBD2; size: NA; length: 15; V: TRBV2; J: TRBJ2-1; DNA: TGTGCCAGCAGGGGACTAGCGGGACCGCCGGGTGAGCAGTTCTTC; CDR3: CASRGLAGPPGEQFF
D: NA; size: NA; length: 12; V: TRBV6-2/TRBV6-3; J: TRBJ2-3; DNA: TGTGCCAGCAGTTACCCCTATGATACGCAGTATTTT; CDR3: CASSYPYDTQYF
D: NA; size: NA; length: 15; V: TRBV6-5; J: TRBJ1-6; DNA: TGTGCCTCCTACAGGGAGAGCTCCTATAATTCACCCCTCCACTTT; CDR3: CASYRESSYNSPLHF
D: NA; size: NA; length: 15; V: TRBV5-1; J: TRBJ2-6; DNA: TGCGCCAGCAGCCCGATAAGGGTTGGGGCCAACGTCCTGACTTTC; CDR3: CASSPIRVGANVLTF
D: TRBD1; size: NA; length: 16; V: TRBV2; J: TRBJ1-3; DNA: TGTGCCAGCAGTGCCGACAGGGGGGCTTCTGGAAACACCATATATTTT; CDR3: CASSADRGASGNTIYF
D: NA; size: NA; length: 16; V: TRBV27; J: TRBJ2-6; DNA: TGTGCCAGCAGTCCCCGACTCAGCTCTGGGGCCAACGTCCTGACTTTC; CDR3: CASSPRLSSGANVLTF
D: TRBD1; size: NA; length: 16; V: TRBV4-2; J: TRBJ1-4; DNA: TGTGCCAGCAGCCAAGACGACAGGGGGCAGGGTGAAAAACTGTTTTTT; CDR3: CASSQDDRGQGEKLFF
D: NA; size: NA; length: 18; V: TRBV11-2; J: TRBJ1-4; DNA: TGTGCCAGCAGCTACGGCCGGGGGGGGGCCCTAGCTAATGAAAAACTGTTTTTT; CDR3: CASSYGRGGALANEKLFF
D: NA; size: NA; length: 14; V: TRBV18; J: TRBJ1-1; DNA: TGTGCCAGCTCACCGGGACTTAAGAACACTGAAGCTTTCTTT; CDR3: CASSPGLKNTEAFF
D: TRBD1; size: NA; length: 14; V: TRBV10-3; J: TRBJ1-1; DNA: TGTGCCATCAGCGACGGACAGGTGAACACTGAAGCTTTCTTT; CDR3: CAISDGQVNTEAFF
D: NA; size: NA; length: 12; V: TRBV6-4; J: TRBJ1-2; DNA: TGTGCCAGCAGTGAACCCCGCTATGGCTACACCTTC; CDR3: CASSEPRYGYTF
D: NA; size: few; length: 13; V: TRBV12-3/TRBV12-4; J: TRBJ1-1; DNA: TGTGCCAGCAGTTTTACAGGGAATACTGAAGCTTTCTTT; CDR3: CASSFTGNTEAFF
D: NA; size: NA; length: 13; V: TRBV5-4; J: TRBJ2-5; DNA: TGTGCCAGCAGCTTGGATAAGATGGAGACCCAGTACTTC; CDR3: CASSLDKMETQYF
D: NA; size: NA; length: 16; V: TRBV29-1; J: TRBJ1-2; DNA: TGCAGCGTTGAAGGGGGACCGCGGTTCACTAACTATGGCTACACCTTC; CDR3: CSVEGGPRFTNYGYTF
D: NA; size: once; length: 12; V: TRBV19; J: TRBJ2-2; DNA: TGTGCCAGTAGGTTCCCGGCCGGGGAGCTGTTTTTT; CDR3: CASRFPAGELFF
D: TRBD1; size: once; length: 16; V: TRBV6-2/TRBV6-3; J: TRBJ2-7; DNA: TGTGCCAGCAGTTTACCGTCTGGACAGGGGTGGCACGAGCAGTACTTC; CDR3: CASSLPSGQGWHEQYF
D: NA; size: NA; length: 13; V: TRBV18; J: TRBJ2-7; DNA: TGTGCCAGCTCACCTGCAAGCGGCTACGAGCAGTACTTC; CDR3: CASSPASGYEQYF
D: NA; size: NA; length: 14; V: TRBV6-2/TRBV6-3; J: TRBJ1-2; DNA: TGTGCCAGCAGTTTTTGGGAGGCGCGATATGGCTACACCTTC; CDR3: CASSFWEARYGYTF